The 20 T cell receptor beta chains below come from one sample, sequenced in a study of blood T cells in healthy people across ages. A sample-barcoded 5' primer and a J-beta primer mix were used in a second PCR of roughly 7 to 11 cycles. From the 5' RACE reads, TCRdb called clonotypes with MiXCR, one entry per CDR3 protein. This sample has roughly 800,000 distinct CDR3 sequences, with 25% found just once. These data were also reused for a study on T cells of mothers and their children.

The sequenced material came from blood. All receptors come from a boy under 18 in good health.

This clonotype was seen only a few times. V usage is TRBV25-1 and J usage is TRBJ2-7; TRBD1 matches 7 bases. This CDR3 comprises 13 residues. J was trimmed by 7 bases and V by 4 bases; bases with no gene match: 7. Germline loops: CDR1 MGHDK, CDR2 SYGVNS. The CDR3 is CASSVDRAGEQYF. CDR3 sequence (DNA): TGTGCCAGCAGTGTTGACAGGGCCGGAGAGCAGTACTTC.

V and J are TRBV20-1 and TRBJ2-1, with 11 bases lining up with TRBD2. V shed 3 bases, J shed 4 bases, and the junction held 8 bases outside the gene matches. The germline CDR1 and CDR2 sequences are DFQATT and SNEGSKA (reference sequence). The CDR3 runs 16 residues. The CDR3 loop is CSARLPGLAEYNEQFF. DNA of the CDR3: TGCAGTGCTAGGCTTCCGGGACTAGCGGAGTACAATGAGCAGTTCTTC.

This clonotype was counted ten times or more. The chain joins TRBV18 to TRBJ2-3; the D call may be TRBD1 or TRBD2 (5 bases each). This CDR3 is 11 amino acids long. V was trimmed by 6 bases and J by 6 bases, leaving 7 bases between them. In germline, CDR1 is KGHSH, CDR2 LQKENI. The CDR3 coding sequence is TGTGCCAGCTCCGAGGGGGATACGCAGTATTTT. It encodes CASSEGDTQYF.

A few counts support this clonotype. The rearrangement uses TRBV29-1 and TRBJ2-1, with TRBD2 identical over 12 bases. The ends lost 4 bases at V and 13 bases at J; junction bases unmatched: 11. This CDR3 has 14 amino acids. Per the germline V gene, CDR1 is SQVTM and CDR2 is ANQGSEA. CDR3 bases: TGCAGCGTTGCCGGCAGGCTAGCGGGGGGGCCTCAGTTCTTC. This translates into CSVAGRLAGGPQFF.

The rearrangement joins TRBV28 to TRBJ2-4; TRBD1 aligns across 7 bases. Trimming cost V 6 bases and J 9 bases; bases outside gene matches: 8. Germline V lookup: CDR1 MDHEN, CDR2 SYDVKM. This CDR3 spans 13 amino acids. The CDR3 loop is CASSVGQVGIQYF. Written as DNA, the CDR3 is TGTGCCAGCAGCGTAGGACAGGTCGGCATTCAGTACTTC.

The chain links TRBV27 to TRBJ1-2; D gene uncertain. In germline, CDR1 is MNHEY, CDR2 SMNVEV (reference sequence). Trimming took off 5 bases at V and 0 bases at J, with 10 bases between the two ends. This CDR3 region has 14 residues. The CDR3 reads CASSPTSSNYGYTF. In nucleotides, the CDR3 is TGTGCCAGCAGTCCCACAAGCTCTAACTATGGCTACACCTTC.

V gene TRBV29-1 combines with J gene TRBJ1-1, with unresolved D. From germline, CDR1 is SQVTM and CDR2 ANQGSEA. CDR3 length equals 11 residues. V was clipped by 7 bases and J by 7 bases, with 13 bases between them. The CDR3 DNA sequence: TGCAGCGGCCTACTCCAGGTTGAAGCTTTCTTT. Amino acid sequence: CSGLLQVEAFF.

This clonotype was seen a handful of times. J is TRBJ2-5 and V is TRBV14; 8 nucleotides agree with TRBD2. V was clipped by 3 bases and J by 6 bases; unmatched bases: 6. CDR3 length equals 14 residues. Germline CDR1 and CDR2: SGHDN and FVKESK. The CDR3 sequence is CASSQRGGLKTQYF. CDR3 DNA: TGTGCCAGCAGCCAGCGCGGGGGGCTGAAGACCCAGTACTTC.

The CDR3 DNA sequence: TGTGCCAGCATTGGGGAGGGGTTCTCTGGAAACACCATATATTTT. Translated: CASIGEGFSGNTIYF. V gene TRBV28 combines with J gene TRBJ1-3; tentatively, D is TRBD1 (5 bases). Germline V gene lookup returns CDR1 MDHEN and CDR2 SYDVKM. The CDR3 spans 15 residues. V gave up 7 bases and J gave up 0 bases, with 13 bases separating them.

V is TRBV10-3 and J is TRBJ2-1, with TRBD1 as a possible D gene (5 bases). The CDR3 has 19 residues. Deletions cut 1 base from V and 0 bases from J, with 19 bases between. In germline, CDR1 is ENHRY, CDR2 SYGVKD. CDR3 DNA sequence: TGTGCCATCAGTGAGTTGCCCCCACAGGTCCAAAACTCCTACAATGAGCAGTTCTTC. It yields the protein CAISELPPQVQNSYNEQFF.

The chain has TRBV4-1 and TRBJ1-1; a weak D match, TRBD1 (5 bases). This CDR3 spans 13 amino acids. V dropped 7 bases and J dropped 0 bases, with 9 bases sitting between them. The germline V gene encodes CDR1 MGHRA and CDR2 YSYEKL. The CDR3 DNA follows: TGCGCCAGCACCCCGGGGCTGAACACTGAAGCTTTCTTT. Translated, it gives CASTPGLNTEAFF.

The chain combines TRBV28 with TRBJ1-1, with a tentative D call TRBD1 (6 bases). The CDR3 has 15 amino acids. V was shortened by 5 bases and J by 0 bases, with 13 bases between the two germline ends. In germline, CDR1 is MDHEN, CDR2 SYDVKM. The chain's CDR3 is CASSRDRILNTEAFF. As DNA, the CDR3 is TGTGCCAGCAGTCGTGACAGGATTTTGAACACTGAAGCTTTCTTT.

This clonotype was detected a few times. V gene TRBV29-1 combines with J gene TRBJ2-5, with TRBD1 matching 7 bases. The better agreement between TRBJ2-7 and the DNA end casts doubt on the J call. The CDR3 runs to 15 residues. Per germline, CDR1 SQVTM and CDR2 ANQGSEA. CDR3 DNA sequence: TGCAGCGGGGAATACAGGGGCCACAGCTCCTACGAGCAGTACTTC. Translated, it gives CSGEYRGHSSYEQYF.

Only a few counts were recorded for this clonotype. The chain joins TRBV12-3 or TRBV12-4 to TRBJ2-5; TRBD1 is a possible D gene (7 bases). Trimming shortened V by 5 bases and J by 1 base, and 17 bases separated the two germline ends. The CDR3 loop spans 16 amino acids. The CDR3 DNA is TGTGCCAGCAGTAGGGGGCCCGGGACTGGCCAAGAGACCCAGTACTTC. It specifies CASSRGPGTGQETQYF.

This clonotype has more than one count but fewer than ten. The CDR3 loop reads CASSPLDSSNEKLFF. In nucleotides, the CDR3 is TGTGCCAGCTCACCTTTGGACAGTTCCAATGAAAAACTGTTTTTT. This chain connects TRBV18 to TRBJ1-4, with a weak D call TRBD1 (6 bases). This CDR3 is 15 amino acids long. CDR1 KGHSH and CDR2 LQKENI come from the germline V gene. V was clipped by 3 bases and J by 5 bases, with 13 bases between them. Based on the CDR3 plus reference TRBV18 and TRBJ1-4, the full variable domain is NAGVMQNPRHLVRRRGQEARLRCSPMKGHSHVYWYRQLPEEGLKFMVYLQKENIIDESGMPKERFSAEFPKEGPSILRIQQVVRGDSAAYFCASSPLDSSNEKLFFGSGTQLSVL.

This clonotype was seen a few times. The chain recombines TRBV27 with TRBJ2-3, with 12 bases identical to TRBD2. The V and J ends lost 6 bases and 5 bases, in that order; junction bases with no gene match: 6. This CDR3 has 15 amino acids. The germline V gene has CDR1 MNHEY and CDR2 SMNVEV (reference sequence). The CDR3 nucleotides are TGTGCCAGCAGCCCTAGCGGGGGGGCTAGAGATACGCAGTATTTT. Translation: CASSPSGGARDTQYF.

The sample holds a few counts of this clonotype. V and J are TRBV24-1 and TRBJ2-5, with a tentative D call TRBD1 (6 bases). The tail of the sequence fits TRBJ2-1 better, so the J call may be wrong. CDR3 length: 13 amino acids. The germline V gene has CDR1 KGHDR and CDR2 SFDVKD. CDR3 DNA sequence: TGTGCCACCAGTGATCCGACAGGTGAAGAGCAGTTCTTC. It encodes CATSDPTGEEQFF.

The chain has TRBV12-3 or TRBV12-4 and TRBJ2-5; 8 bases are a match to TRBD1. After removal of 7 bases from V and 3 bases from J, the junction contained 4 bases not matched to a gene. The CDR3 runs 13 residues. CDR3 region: CASNRGQEETQYF. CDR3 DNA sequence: TGTGCCAGCAACCGGGGACAGGAAGAGACCCAGTACTTC.

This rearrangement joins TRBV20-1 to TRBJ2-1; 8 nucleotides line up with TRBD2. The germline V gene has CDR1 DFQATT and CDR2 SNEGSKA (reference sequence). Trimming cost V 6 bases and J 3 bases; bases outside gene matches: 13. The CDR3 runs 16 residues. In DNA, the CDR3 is TGCAGTGCCCCAGGACTAGCAGGAAGGTTCTACAATGAGCAGTTCTTC. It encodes CSAPGLAGRFYNEQFF.

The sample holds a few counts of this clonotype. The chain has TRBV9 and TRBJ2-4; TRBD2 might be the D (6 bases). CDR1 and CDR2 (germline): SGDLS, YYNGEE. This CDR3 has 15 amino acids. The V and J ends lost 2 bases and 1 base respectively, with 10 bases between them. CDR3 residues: CASSVGGKAKNIQYF. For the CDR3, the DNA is TGTGCCAGCAGCGTCGGCGGGAAGGCCAAAAACATTCAGTACTTC.